A selection of T cell receptor beta chains follows, all from one sample in a study of cytomegalovirus exposure and HLA in healthy donors. The method was immunoSEQ multiplex PCR; TCRdb's version includes in-frame clones alone and lacks a portion of them. The sample comprises 100,000 to 150,000 clones, 65% to 75% of which are singletons, and roughly 6% rests with the top ten. Sequencing was performed on PBMCs. The receptors were sampled from a woman aged 45-59 years in good health and CMV-seropositive. The CDR3 runs from the conserved cysteine through the conserved F or W. Fields, in order: J gene, D gene, clone size, V gene, CDR3 DNA, CDR3 protein. The D gene is left open where the match is weak. Only part of the rows carry a size: once, few, many, or a class if the clone is expanded.

>TRBJ2-3|TRBD1|.|TRBV6-6
TGTGCCAGCAGTGTTACAGGGGCAGATACGCAGTATTTT
CASSVTGADTQYF
>TRBJ2-7|TRBD1|few|TRBV7-9
TGTGCCAGCAGATCGACAGGGGCCTACGAGCAGTACTTC
CASRSTGAYEQYF
>TRBJ1-1|.|.|TRBV18
TGTGCCAGCTCTCCACTCCCGGTCGGAGGGTTGAACACTGAAGCTTTCTTT
CASSPLPVGGLNTEAFF
>TRBJ2-5|.|.|TRBV7-2
TGTGCCAGCAGCCTCTCATATCAGGAGACCCAGTACTTC
CASSLSYQETQYF
>TRBJ1-6|.|few|TRBV19
TGTGCCAGTAAGGGGAGGGCTAATTCACCCCTCCACTTT
CASKGRANSPLHF
>TRBJ2-1|.|.|TRBV28
TGTGCCAGCACCGTAAACAATGAGCAGTTCTTC
CASTVNNEQFF
>TRBJ1-6|.|.|TRBV27
TGTGCCAGCAGTTTAAGCACGGGGAAAGCCTATAATTCACCCCTCCACTTT
CASSLSTGKAYNSPLHF
>TRBJ1-2|TRBD1|.|TRBV9
TGTGCCAGTATAACCGGGACAGGGTCCTATGGCTACACCTTC
CASITGTGSYGYTF
>TRBJ2-5|.|.|TRBV6-1
TGTGCCAGCAGTGTCCAGGCGGGGACCCAGTACTTC
CASSVQAGTQYF
>TRBJ1-5|.|few|TRBV5-1
TGCGCCAGCAGGGCGGATAGCAATCAGCCCCAGCATTTT
CASRADSNQPQHF
>TRBJ2-3|TRBD2|.|TRBV4-2
TGTGCCAGCAGCCAAGAACTAGGGGGGGCTAGCGGGGGGGTTGGCACAGATACGCAGTATTTT
CASSQELGGASGGVGTDTQYF
>TRBJ2-5|.|.|TRBV18
TGTGCCAGCTCACCGGGGCCTTCGGAGACCCAGTACTTC
CASSPGPSETQYF
>TRBJ1-1|.|.|TRBV18
TGTGCCAGCTCACCACGACAACTGAACACTGAAGCTTTCTTT
CASSPRQLNTEAFF
>TRBJ2-7|TRBD2|few|TRBV5-1
TGCGCCAGCAGCGCGGATACTAGCGGGGCCTCCTACGAGCAGTACTTC
CASSADTSGASYEQYF
>TRBJ2-1|.|.|TRBV11-2
TGTGCCAGCAGCTTAACCGGGAGTAATGAGCAGTTCTTC
CASSLTGSNEQFF
>TRBJ2-6|.|.|TRBV30
TGTGCCTGGGGGACTGCTGGGGCCAACGTCCTGACTTTC
CAWGTAGANVLTF
>TRBJ2-5|TRBD2|.|TRBV19
TGTGCCAGTAGTATCTCTAGCGGCTGGGGTGAGACCCAGTACTTC
CASSISSGWGETQYF